Listed below are T cell receptor beta chains from one sample, sequenced in a study of T-cell reconstitution after alpha-beta-depleted transplantation in children. MiXCR was run by TCRdb on the PCR reads, yielding one entry per CDR3 protein. Among fewer than 400,000 distinct CDR3 sequences listed, about a fifth were seen once. Sequencing used PBMCs from the stem cell graft donor, obtained from the stem cell graft. The receptors were sampled from a human donor who donated a stem cell graft to a child with acute myeloid leukemia. Both conserved end residues are part of each CDR3. The order of the fields is D gene, V gene, J gene, clone size, CDR3 DNA, CDR3 protein. The D gene is left open where the match is weak. Only some rows state a clone size, as once, few, many or a class for expanded clones.

d_call: TRBD1; v_call: TRBV7-9; j_call: TRBJ2-5; clone_size: few; cdr3_nt: TGTGCCAGCAGCCTGCCGGGACAGGGTTTGGGACAAGAGACCCAGTACTTC; cdr3_aa: CASSLPGQGLGQETQYF
d_call: .; v_call: TRBV29-1; j_call: TRBJ2-1; clone_size: .; cdr3_nt: TGCAGCGTTGGATCCAAAAATGAGCAGTTCTTC; cdr3_aa: CSVGSKNEQFF
d_call: .; v_call: TRBV25-1; j_call: TRBJ2-5; clone_size: few; cdr3_nt: TGTGCCAGCAGACAGGGAGGTTTCCGGGAGACCCAGTACTTC; cdr3_aa: CASRQGGFRETQYF
d_call: TRBD2; v_call: TRBV28; j_call: TRBJ2-1; clone_size: many; cdr3_nt: TGTGCCAGCAGTAGCGGGGGATACAATGAGCAGTTCTTC; cdr3_aa: CASSSGGYNEQFF
d_call: .; v_call: TRBV7-2; j_call: TRBJ1-2; clone_size: few; cdr3_nt: TGTGCCAGCAGCTACCAAACCGGGACGAGCTATGGCTACACCTTC; cdr3_aa: CASSYQTGTSYGYTF
d_call: .; v_call: TRBV12-3/TRBV12-4; j_call: TRBJ2-1; clone_size: few; cdr3_nt: TGTGCCAGCAGTAAATCGGAGCTAGCTAGGAATGAGCAGTTCTTC; cdr3_aa: CASSKSELARNEQFF
d_call: TRBD2; v_call: TRBV6-2/TRBV6-3; j_call: TRBJ2-3; clone_size: .; cdr3_nt: TGTGCCAGCAGACTAGCGGTGCGAGATACGCAGTATTTT; cdr3_aa: CASRLAVRDTQYF
d_call: TRBD2; v_call: TRBV27; j_call: TRBJ2-1; clone_size: .; cdr3_nt: TGTGTAGTTCAACGACTAGCGGACTTATCCTACAATGAGCAGTTCTTC; cdr3_aa: CVVQRLADLSYNEQFF
d_call: .; v_call: TRBV7-3; j_call: TRBJ2-6; clone_size: .; cdr3_nt: TGTGCCAGCAGCTCCGACGGGGCCAACGTCCTGACTTTC; cdr3_aa: CASSSDGANVLTF
d_call: .; v_call: TRBV4-2; j_call: TRBJ2-3; clone_size: many; cdr3_nt: TGTGCCAGCAGCCAAGGGCTTGAAGTCACAGATACGCAGTATTTT; cdr3_aa: CASSQGLEVTDTQYF
d_call: .; v_call: TRBV28; j_call: TRBJ2-3; clone_size: .; cdr3_nt: TGTGCCAGCACCCCGACTATCTCAGATACGCAGTATTTT; cdr3_aa: CASTPTISDTQYF
d_call: .; v_call: TRBV29-1; j_call: TRBJ1-2; clone_size: .; cdr3_nt: TGCAGCGTTGAGGCGGCGGGGCAGAACTATGGCTACACCTTC; cdr3_aa: CSVEAAGQNYGYTF
d_call: .; v_call: TRBV25-1; j_call: TRBJ2-7; clone_size: many; cdr3_nt: TGTGCCAGCAGTCAATCACAGTACTACGAGCAGTACTTC; cdr3_aa: CASSQSQYYEQYF
d_call: .; v_call: TRBV28; j_call: TRBJ2-1; clone_size: .; cdr3_nt: TGTGCCAGCAGTTTAGTTCAGAAACATGGCAATGAGCAGTTCTTC; cdr3_aa: CASSLVQKHGNEQFF
d_call: .; v_call: TRBV12-3/TRBV12-4; j_call: TRBJ2-7; clone_size: few; cdr3_nt: TGTGCCAGCAGACAGGGACCGAGATTAATAGAGCAGTACTTC; cdr3_aa: CASRQGPRLIEQYF
d_call: .; v_call: TRBV5-6; j_call: TRBJ1-4; clone_size: few; cdr3_nt: TGTGCCAGCAGCTTAAGCCAAGGACGTGAAAAACTGTTTTTT; cdr3_aa: CASSLSQGREKLFF
d_call: TRBD2; v_call: TRBV6-1; j_call: TRBJ2-4; clone_size: few; cdr3_nt: TGTGCCAGCAGCCGGACTAGCGGGATGGTCAAAAACATTCAGTACTTC; cdr3_aa: CASSRTSGMVKNIQYF
d_call: TRBD2; v_call: TRBV18; j_call: TRBJ2-3; clone_size: few; cdr3_nt: TGTGCCAGCTCACTTCCCAGCGGGAACACAGATACGCAGTATTTT; cdr3_aa: CASSLPSGNTDTQYF
d_call: .; v_call: TRBV25-1; j_call: TRBJ1-5; clone_size: .; cdr3_nt: TGTGCCAGCAGTGAGGGCAGGGTAGGCAATCAGCCCCAGCATTTT; cdr3_aa: CASSEGRVGNQPQHF
d_call: .; v_call: TRBV4-3; j_call: TRBJ2-1; clone_size: few; cdr3_nt: TGCGCCAGCAGCCCCAGGACGGGCTCCGACAATGAGCAGTTCTTC; cdr3_aa: CASSPRTGSDNEQFF
d_call: TRBD1; v_call: TRBV5-1; j_call: TRBJ2-3; clone_size: .; cdr3_nt: TGCGCCAGCAGCGGACAGGTATTTCCAGATACGCAGTATTTT; cdr3_aa: CASSGQVFPDTQYF
d_call: .; v_call: TRBV15; j_call: TRBJ2-6; clone_size: few; cdr3_nt: TGTGCCACCAGCACCTCTGGGGCCAACGTCCTGACTTTC; cdr3_aa: CATSTSGANVLTF
d_call: .; v_call: TRBV29-1; j_call: TRBJ2-1; clone_size: many; cdr3_nt: TGCAGCGTTGCTCAGGCGGGCCTGTACAATGAGCAGTTCTTC; cdr3_aa: CSVAQAGLYNEQFF
d_call: TRBD2; v_call: TRBV7-3; j_call: TRBJ2-1; clone_size: few; cdr3_nt: TGTGCCAGCAGCTCCCGGACTAGCGGGCCTAATGAGCAGTTCTTC; cdr3_aa: CASSSRTSGPNEQFF
d_call: TRBD2; v_call: TRBV4-1; j_call: TRBJ2-7; clone_size: few; cdr3_nt: TGCGCCAGCAGCCAGCAAGGACTAGCGGGATCCTACGAGCAGTACTTC; cdr3_aa: CASSQQGLAGSYEQYF
d_call: .; v_call: TRBV29-1; j_call: TRBJ2-5; clone_size: few; cdr3_nt: TGCAGCGCCCGAGGGACGAATGAAGAGACCCAGTACTTC; cdr3_aa: CSARGTNEETQYF
d_call: .; v_call: TRBV4-1; j_call: TRBJ2-7; clone_size: few; cdr3_nt: TGCGCCAGCAGCCAAGAACCTGGCGCGGGACTTTCAACCTACGAGCAGTACTTC; cdr3_aa: CASSQEPGAGLSTYEQYF
d_call: .; v_call: TRBV4-3; j_call: TRBJ1-3; clone_size: .; cdr3_nt: TGCGCCAGCAGCCAAGATCTTAGCGGGTCCTCTGGAAACACCATATATTTT; cdr3_aa: CASSQDLSGSSGNTIYF
d_call: .; v_call: TRBV12-3/TRBV12-4; j_call: TRBJ1-2; clone_size: few; cdr3_nt: TGTGCCAGCAGTTTAATGAGAGGAACTGATGGCTACACCTTC; cdr3_aa: CASSLMRGTDGYTF
d_call: .; v_call: TRBV20-1; j_call: TRBJ2-3; clone_size: many; cdr3_nt: TGCAGTGCCCAGCGCGGGAAAGCAACAGATACGCAGTATTTT; cdr3_aa: CSAQRGKATDTQYF
d_call: .; v_call: TRBV27; j_call: TRBJ2-7; clone_size: .; cdr3_nt: TGTGCCAGCAGTTTTGGTGTGAGCTCCTACGAGCAGTACTTC; cdr3_aa: CASSFGVSSYEQYF
d_call: TRBD2; v_call: TRBV12-3/TRBV12-4; j_call: TRBJ2-1; clone_size: many; cdr3_nt: TGTGCCAGCAGTTTTGAAGGACTAGCGGGAGAAGAGTTCTTC; cdr3_aa: CASSFEGLAGEEFF
d_call: .; v_call: TRBV6-1; j_call: TRBJ1-3; clone_size: few; cdr3_nt: TGTGCCAGCTCCTCTGGGTACTCTGGAAACACCATATATTTT; cdr3_aa: CASSSGYSGNTIYF
d_call: TRBD1; v_call: TRBV29-1; j_call: TRBJ1-1; clone_size: many; cdr3_nt: TGCAGCGGTGGACAGGGTAGGGGCACTGAAGCTTTCTTT; cdr3_aa: CSGGQGRGTEAFF
d_call: .; v_call: TRBV24-1; j_call: TRBJ1-2; clone_size: many; cdr3_nt: TGTGCCACCAGTGATTTTGGGAATGGCTACACCTTC; cdr3_aa: CATSDFGNGYTF
d_call: TRBD2; v_call: TRBV5-1; j_call: TRBJ2-7; clone_size: .; cdr3_nt: TGCGCCAGCAGCTCGACAGCGGGGAGCTCCTACGAGCAGTACTTC; cdr3_aa: CASSSTAGSSYEQYF
d_call: .; v_call: TRBV12-3/TRBV12-4; j_call: TRBJ2-2; clone_size: .; cdr3_nt: TGTGCCAGCAGTTGGGCCCAGGGGAGCACCGGGGAGCTGTTTTTT; cdr3_aa: CASSWAQGSTGELFF
d_call: .; v_call: TRBV15; j_call: TRBJ1-2; clone_size: many; cdr3_nt: TGTGCCACCAGCAGAGATCAGGGTTTCGATGGCTACACCTTC; cdr3_aa: CATSRDQGFDGYTF
d_call: TRBD1; v_call: TRBV9; j_call: TRBJ2-1; clone_size: .; cdr3_nt: TGTGGCAGCAGCGTAATTCCTGGACAGGCATACAATGAGCAGTTCTTC; cdr3_aa: CGSSVIPGQAYNEQFF
d_call: .; v_call: TRBV7-6; j_call: TRBJ2-7; clone_size: few; cdr3_nt: TGTGCCAGCAGCTTGTCGACTGTGGGCGAGCAGTACTTC; cdr3_aa: CASSLSTVGEQYF
d_call: .; v_call: TRBV5-1; j_call: TRBJ2-3; clone_size: .; cdr3_nt: TGCGCCAGCAGCTTGGCCATGAAACGCACAGATACGCAGTATTTT; cdr3_aa: CASSLAMKRTDTQYF
d_call: TRBD1; v_call: TRBV7-9; j_call: TRBJ1-6; clone_size: many; cdr3_nt: TGTGCCAGCAGCCCCGGACAGGATTCACCCCTCCACTTT; cdr3_aa: CASSPGQDSPLHF
d_call: .; v_call: TRBV27; j_call: TRBJ1-1; clone_size: few; cdr3_nt: TGTGCCAGCAGAATTCTAGGAGGAAATGAAGCTTTCTTT; cdr3_aa: CASRILGGNEAFF
d_call: TRBD2; v_call: TRBV19; j_call: TRBJ2-7; clone_size: .; cdr3_nt: TGTGCCAGTAGTATAGCTCGTAACTCGGCTAGCGGGAGGAAGGACGAGCAGTACTTC; cdr3_aa: CASSIARNSASGRKDEQYF
d_call: TRBD2; v_call: TRBV29-1; j_call: TRBJ2-3; clone_size: .; cdr3_nt: TGCAGCGTTGAAGTGGGGCCGGGAGGACTAGACGCTAAAAGAAACACAGATACGCAGTATTTT; cdr3_aa: CSVEVGPGGLDAKRNTDTQYF
d_call: TRBD2; v_call: TRBV6-1; j_call: TRBJ2-1; clone_size: many; cdr3_nt: TGTGCCAGCTCAAGCGGGGGTAAAACCCAAAACAATGAGCAGTTCTTC; cdr3_aa: CASSSGGKTQNNEQFF
d_call: TRBD2; v_call: TRBV12-3/TRBV12-4; j_call: TRBJ2-3; clone_size: .; cdr3_nt: TGTGCCAGCATCAGCGGGAACACAGATACGCAGTATTTT; cdr3_aa: CASISGNTDTQYF
d_call: .; v_call: TRBV29-1; j_call: TRBJ1-2; clone_size: few; cdr3_nt: TGCAGCGTTGAAATAGGAAGGACCAAGCATGGCTACACCTTC; cdr3_aa: CSVEIGRTKHGYTF
d_call: TRBD2; v_call: TRBV6-1; j_call: TRBJ2-1; clone_size: .; cdr3_nt: TGTGCCAGCAGGGGGGCGGGAGGATACAATGAGCAGTTCTTC; cdr3_aa: CASRGAGGYNEQFF
d_call: .; v_call: TRBV27; j_call: TRBJ2-5; clone_size: many; cdr3_nt: TGTGCCAGCAGTCCCTTTGGAGAGACCCAGTACTTC; cdr3_aa: CASSPFGETQYF
d_call: .; v_call: TRBV20-1; j_call: TRBJ2-7; clone_size: many; cdr3_nt: TGCAGTGTCCCGAACCCTGACTACGAGCAGTACTTC; cdr3_aa: CSVPNPDYEQYF
d_call: TRBD1; v_call: TRBV11-2; j_call: TRBJ2-7; clone_size: many; cdr3_nt: TGTGCCAGCAGCTTAGGACAGGGAACCCGTCACGAGCAGTACTTC; cdr3_aa: CASSLGQGTRHEQYF